This T cell receptor beta chain was sequenced in a study of identical twins. CDR3 length equals 15 residues. After removal of 7 bases from V and 6 bases from J, the junction contained 6 bases not matched to a gene. General study findings and limits: Researchers reported weaker excess twin sharing in beta out-of-frame sequences. Diverse VJ usage suggested most zero-insertion clonotypes were not invariant T cells.

In regard to this clonotype: Its specificity is unknown.

Each CDR3 protein gets one entry after TCRdb re-called the 5' RACE reads with MiXCR. This table has approximately 500,000 distinct CDR3 sequences, around 24% appearing once. The sample was also linked to a second study, of T cells expressing NK-cell markers. That report adds: Among the experiments, several used an anti-gamma-delta TCR antibody to restrict sorting to alpha-beta TCR T cells.

The source is a woman between 18 and 30 years old in good health. Sequencing was done on a sample of CD4+ T cells sorted from blood. This chain connects TRBV12-3 or TRBV12-4 to TRBJ2-2, with TRBD2 matching 12 bases. CDR3 sequence reads: CASKLGLAGSGELFF. The CDR3 coding sequence is TGTGCCAGCAAGTTGGGACTAGCGGGCTCCGGGGAGCTGTTTTTT.